Detailed here is one T cell receptor (beta chain). This record comes from a study of control samples from healthy donors and cancer patients. Only in-frame clones appear in the TCRdb table, and some are missing; sequencing was by immunoSEQ multiplex PCR. The data contain 190,000 or so clones, over 80% of them seen just once; the ten biggest clones take up more than 1.4%. The TCR comes from a man in his late teens or twenties in good health. The sequenced sample was blood.

In DNA form, the CDR3 reads TGTGCCAGCAGCTTACCCGACGGACGGAACTCTGGAAACACCATATATTTT. It specifies CASSLPDGRNSGNTIYF. The V and J genes are TRBV7-9 and TRBJ1-3; D unresolved. The CDR3 consists of 17 residues. CDR1 and CDR2 from the germline V gene are SEHNR and FQNEAQ (reference sequence). Deletions cut 2 bases from V and 0 bases from J, with 14 bases between. Complete variable domain (other parts from reference TRBV7-9 and TRBJ1-3): DTGVSQNPRHKITKRGQNVTFRCDPISEHNRLYWYRQTLGQGPEFLTYFQNEAQLEKSRLLSDRFSAERPKGSFSTLEIQRTEQGDSAMYLCASSLPDGRNSGNTIYFGEGSWLTVV.